Each of the 30 T cell receptor beta chains below was sequenced from the same sample in a study of blood T cell repertoires in COVID-19. The repertoire was sequenced with immunoSEQ multiplex PCR; TCRdb's copy has only in-frame clones and lacks some. Of fewer than 350,000 clones in the sample, 80% to 90% are singletons; the top ten hold less than 2.5%. Sequencing was performed on PBMCs or T cells enriched from blood (not recorded which). These TCRs come from a man aged 25-45 years who had recovered from COVID-19.

The chain joins TRBV7-9 to TRBJ1-1; 8 nucleotides agree with TRBD1. V shed 5 bases and J 6 bases; nucleotides not matched to a gene: 11. From germline, CDR1 is SEHNR and CDR2 FQNEAQ (reference sequence). This CDR3 region has 15 residues. In DNA form, the CDR3 reads TGTGCCAGCAGCGTTACGGCAGGGGGCCTGGCTGAAGCTTTCTTT. Translation: CASSVTAGGLAEAFF.

This chain joins TRBV10-3 and TRBJ1-2; 10 bases match TRBD1. V gave up 6 bases and J gave up 3 bases; unmatched junction bases: 7. CDR3 length: 15 residues. Germline V gene lookup returns CDR1 ENHRY and CDR2 SYGVKD. The CDR3: CAISAGQGIHYGYTF. CDR3 nucleotides: TGTGCCATCAGCGCGGGACAGGGGATTCACTATGGCTACACCTTC.

The chain has TRBV7-3 and TRBJ2-3, with 7 bases that match TRBD1. Germline CDR1 is SGHTA and CDR2 is FQGTGA. J was trimmed by 9 bases and V by 4 bases; bases with no gene match: 7. The CDR3 is made up of 13 amino acids. The CDR3 reads CASSSRGRETQYF. Here the CDR3 DNA reads TGTGCCAGCAGCTCCAGGGGGAGAGAAACGCAGTATTTT.

The CDR3, as DNA: TGTGCCTGGAGTCTACAGGGGAAAATAGCTAACTATGGCTACACCTTC. This gives the protein CAWSLQGKIANYGYTF. The gene calls are TRBV30 and TRBJ1-2, with 7 bases fitting TRBD1. The CDR3 spans 16 residues. Germline CDR1 is GTSNPN and CDR2 is SVGIG (reference sequence). With V trimmed by 2 bases and J by 0 bases, 9 bases remained unmatched.

Only a few counts were recorded for this clone. The chain employs TRBV6-1 and TRBJ1-4, with 7 bases aligning to TRBD1. CDR3 length equals 14 residues. Germline V lookup: CDR1 MNHNS, CDR2 SASEGT. V dropped 0 bases and J dropped 8; count of bases not matched to a gene: 3. The CDR3 sequence: CASSEAVRGEKLFF. DNA for the CDR3: TGTGCCAGCAGTGAAGCTGTCAGGGGGGAAAAACTGTTTTTT.

CDR3 loop: CASSLLAGILTGELFF. CDR3 DNA sequence: TGTGCCAGCAGCTTATTAGCAGGGATTTTGACCGGGGAGCTGTTTTTT. The genes are TRBV5-5 and TRBJ2-2, with D maybe TRBD1 (5 bases). Trimming removed 2 bases from V and 5 bases from J, with 16 bases in between. The germline CDR1 and CDR2 sequences are SGHKS and YYEKEE (reference sequence). CDR3 length: 16 amino acids.

The genes are TRBV4-1 and TRBJ1-6, with no clear D. Germline CDR1 and CDR2: MGHRA and YSYEKL. The CDR3 covers 16 residues. Trimming left V 1 base short and J 4 bases short, with 11 bases between. For the CDR3, the DNA is TGCGCCAGCAGCCAAGGGGGAGCATTTTATAATTCACCCCTCCACTTT. Encoded protein: CASSQGGAFYNSPLHF.

The chain carries TRBV5-1 and TRBJ2-5; 8 bases fit TRBD1. CDR1 SGHRS and CDR2 YFSETQ come from the germline V gene. The CDR3 is made up of 15 amino acids. V trimming: 0 bases; J trimming: 3 bases; junction bases outside the gene matches: 4. The CDR3 reads CASSLVGTGKETQYF. DNA of the CDR3: TGCGCCAGCAGCTTGGTAGGGACAGGAAAAGAGACCCAGTACTTC.

This clone was seen just once. J is TRBJ2-7 and V is TRBV11-2; D might be TRBD1 (6 bases). CDR3 length: 14 residues. V lost 5 bases and J 4 bases, leaving 15 bases between the germline ends. The V gene's germline CDR1 is SGHAT and CDR2 FQNNGV. The CDR3, as DNA: TGTGCCAGCAGCCAGATTCGAGGGGGATACGAGCAGTACTTC. Protein product: CASSQIRGGYEQYF.

This chain uses TRBV7-9 with TRBJ1-1, with a weak D call TRBD1 (5 bases). The CDR3 runs to 15 residues. Trimming stripped 4 bases from V and 4 bases from J, with 16 bases between. The germline gives CDR1 SEHNR, CDR2 FQNEAQ (reference sequence). CDR3 residues: CASSSGRFGGTEAFF. The CDR3 region has the DNA TGTGCCAGCAGCTCCGGACGGTTCGGGGGCACTGAAGCTTTCTTT.

The chain uses TRBV29-1 and TRBJ1-5; tentative D call: TRBD1 (5 bases). Trimming left V 4 bases short and J 6 bases short, with 13 bases between. Germline V lookup: CDR1 SQVTM, CDR2 ANQGSEA. The CDR3 loop spans 13 amino acids. The CDR3 sequence is CSVGQGGAQPQHF. The CDR3 coding sequence is TGCAGCGTTGGGCAGGGAGGCGCTCAGCCCCAGCATTTT.

The rearrangement joins TRBV20-1 to TRBJ1-1, with 10 bases identical to TRBD1. CDR3 size: 11 residues. The J segment lost 11 bases and the V segment lost 4 bases, leaving 4 bases of the junction unmatched. Germline V gene lookup returns CDR1 DFQATT and CDR2 SNEGSKA (reference sequence). CDR3 sequence: CSATRTGGAFF. In DNA form, the CDR3 reads TGCAGTGCTACCCGGACAGGGGGGGCTTTCTTT.

The chain couples TRBV5-1 to TRBJ2-2; D is possibly TRBD1 (6 bases). Germline lookup yields CDR1 SGHRS and CDR2 YFSETQ. V was shortened by 4 bases and J by 6 bases, with 10 bases between the two germline ends. CDR3 length: 13 amino acids. DNA for the CDR3: TGCGCCAGCAGCCTCAGGGGACCCGGGGAGCTGTTTTTT. Protein: CASSLRGPGELFF.

This rearrangement joins TRBV2 to TRBJ1-1; maybe TRBD1 (6 bases). Trimming left V 1 base short and J 5 bases short, with 11 bases between. The CDR3 length is 14 residues. CDR1 and CDR2 from the germline V gene are SNHLY and FYNNEI. The CDR3 DNA reads TGTGCCAGCAGTGAAGACAGGGTGGTTACTGAAGCTTTCTTT. It translates to CASSEDRVVTEAFF.

The chain couples TRBV5-1 to TRBJ1-4; 8 bases match TRBD1. There are 14 residues in the CDR3. After removal of 4 bases from V and 2 bases from J, the junction contained 1 base not matched to a gene. Germline V gene lookup returns CDR1 SGHRS and CDR2 YFSETQ. CDR3: CASSTGGTNEKLFF. In DNA form, the CDR3 reads TGCGCCAGCAGCACAGGGGGTACTAATGAAAAACTGTTTTTT.

The rearrangement uses TRBV7-8 and TRBJ1-3, with a weak D call TRBD1 (5 bases). CDR1 is SGHVS, CDR2 FQNEAQ, per germline. The CDR3 length is 16 residues. V was shortened by 0 bases and J by 0 bases, with 9 bases between the two germline ends. CDR3 protein: CASSLAGPFSGNTIYF. CDR3 coding DNA: TGTGCCAGCAGCTTAGCGGGGCCCTTCTCTGGAAACACCATATATTTT.

The chain couples TRBV11-2 to TRBJ2-7; a possible D gene is TRBD1 (6 bases). Trimming stripped 3 bases from V and 6 bases from J, with 12 bases between. The V gene's germline CDR1 is SGHAT and CDR2 FQNNGV. The CDR3 consists of 13 residues. CDR3 loop: CASSFRGRREQYF. DNA of the CDR3: TGTGCCAGCAGCTTCAGGGGACGGCGCGAGCAGTACTTC.

In its sample, this clone was seen once. This chain connects TRBV7-3 to TRBJ1-1; D not certain. Germline V gene data show CDR1 as SGHTA and CDR2 as FQGTGA. The V gene lost 5 bases and the J gene lost 0 bases, with 13 bases spanning the gap. The length of the CDR3 is 15 residues. The CDR3: CASSEGGGLNTEAFF. The CDR3 coding sequence is TGTGCCAGCAGCGAAGGCGGCGGTTTGAACACTGAAGCTTTCTTT. The full variable domain, completed using reference TRBV7-3 and TRBJ1-1, is GAGVSQTPSNKVTEKGKYVELRCDPISGHTALYWYRQSLGQGPEFLIYFQGTGAADDSGLPNDRFFAVRPEGSVSTLKIQRTERGDSAVYLCASSEGGGLNTEAFFGQGTRLTVV.

The gene calls are TRBV9 and TRBJ2-5; D is possibly TRBD1 (6 bases). Trimming left V 0 bases short and J 2 bases short, with 11 bases between. This CDR3 is 15 amino acids long. The germline CDR1 and CDR2 sequences are SGDLS and YYNGEE. In DNA, the CDR3 is TGTGCCAGCAGCGTAGGGTGGACAGTACAAGAGACCCAGTACTTC. Protein: CASSVGWTVQETQYF.

The CDR3 DNA reads TGTGCCAGCAGCCACTCGGACAGGGGGCAAAATGAGCAGTTCTTC. Encoded protein: CASSHSDRGQNEQFF. This chain connects TRBV3-1 (or the pseudogene TRBV3-2) to TRBJ2-1; TRBD1 aligns across 11 bases. There are 15 residues in the CDR3. Germline lookup yields CDR1 LGHDT and CDR2 YNNKEL (reference sequence). V was pared by 3 bases and J by 7 bases, with 5 bases of the junction left unmatched.

This chain uses TRBV5-1 with TRBJ1-6; 7 nucleotides align to TRBD1. The CDR3 spans 15 residues. Germline CDR1 and CDR2: SGHRS and YFSETQ. V shed 4 bases, J shed 6 bases, and the junction held 7 bases outside the gene matches. CDR3 amino acids: CASSPKTGINSPLHF. In DNA form, the CDR3 reads TGCGCCAGCAGCCCGAAGACAGGGATTAATTCACCCCTCCACTTT.

This chain joins TRBV5-8 and TRBJ1-6, with a tentative D call TRBD1 (5 bases). The length of the CDR3 is 15 residues. Trimming shortened V by 4 bases and J by 9 bases, and 17 bases separated the two germline ends. Germline V gene data show CDR1 as SGHTS and CDR2 as YDEGEE. CDR3 in amino acids: CASSPLAGVGSPLHF. The CDR3 DNA reads as TGTGCCAGCAGCCCCCTAGCGGGGGTCGGTTCACCCCTCCACTTT.

The gene calls are TRBV11-2 and TRBJ2-1; 10 nucleotides match TRBD2. The CDR3 runs 14 residues. V was pared by 4 bases and J by 7 bases, with 4 bases of the junction left unmatched. The germline V gene has CDR1 SGHAT and CDR2 FQNNGV. The CDR3 DNA reads as TGTGCCAGCAGCTACACTAGCGGGGTTAATGAGCAGTTCTTC. Translating gives CASSYTSGVNEQFF.

The rearrangement links TRBV7-9 to TRBJ1-1; D unresolved. CDR1 and CDR2 (germline): SEHNR, FQNEAQ (reference sequence). V lost 3 bases and J 1 base, leaving 12 bases between the germline ends. The CDR3 loop spans 15 amino acids. The CDR3 DNA reads as TGTGCCAGCAGCTTTTCGGGTTTACGGAACACTGAAGCTTTCTTT. Residues: CASSFSGLRNTEAFF.

V usage is TRBV10-3 and J usage is TRBJ2-5, with D maybe TRBD2 (6 bases). Germline V gives CDR1 ENHRY, CDR2 SYGVKD. The CDR3 is 17 residues long. Deletions cut 2 bases from V and 5 bases from J, with 21 bases between. CDR3 nucleotides: TGTGCCATCAGTGAGCCCTCGGGCGGCCCTGGGGGGGAGACCCAGTACTTC. Residues: CAISEPSGGPGGETQYF.

The CDR3 loop reads CAITRERNSPLHF. The CDR3 DNA is TGTGCCATCACGAGGGAACGTAATTCACCCCTCCACTTT. The chain couples TRBV10-3 to TRBJ1-6; D is uncertain. The CDR3 extends over 13 amino acids. Trimming cost V 7 bases and J 6 bases, with 10 bases left between them. In germline, CDR1 is ENHRY, CDR2 SYGVKD.

This chain connects TRBV9 to TRBJ1-2, with D perhaps matching TRBD1 (5 bases). CDR1 and CDR2 (germline): SGDLS, YYNGEE. This CDR3 has 15 amino acids. The V end lost 0 bases, the J end lost 2 bases, and 11 bases lay between the germline ends. The CDR3 DNA reads TGTGCCAGCAGCGTAGCTCCACAGGAAAACTATGGCTACACCTTC. This sequence encodes CASSVAPQENYGYTF.

This chain joins TRBV6-1 and TRBJ1-3; the D gene is possibly TRBD1 (6 bases). V lost 2 bases and J 0 bases, leaving 8 bases between the germline ends. The CDR3 runs to 15 residues. Germline V CDR1 and CDR2: MNHNS, SASEGT. The CDR3 here is CASSETGPSGNTIYF. The CDR3 DNA is TGTGCCAGCAGTGAAACAGGGCCCTCTGGAAACACCATATATTTT.

This clone came up once. The rearrangement uses TRBV25-1 and TRBJ2-3, with D perhaps TRBD2 (6 bases). Trimming took 8 bases from V and 0 from J, leaving 12 bases between them. The CDR3 runs 14 residues. Germline V gene lookup returns CDR1 MGHDK and CDR2 SYGVNS. DNA of the CDR3: TGTGCCAGCGCCCGAGGAGGGAGCACAGATACGCAGTATTTT. Protein sequence: CASARGGSTDTQYF. The variable domain in full, with the rest retrieved from reference TRBV25-1 and TRBJ2-3, is EADIYQTPRYLVIGTGKKITLECSQTMGHDKMYWYQQDPGMELHLIHYSYGVNSTEKGDLSSESTVSRIRTEHFPLTLESARPSHTSQYLCASARGGSTDTQYFGPGTRLTVL.

The rearrangement uses TRBV12-3 or TRBV12-4 and TRBJ2-5; D gene ambiguous. Between the trimmed V and J ends, which lost 1 base and 5 bases, there was a span of 8 bases. CDR3 length equals 13 residues. In nucleotides, the CDR3 is TGTGCCAGCAGTTTAGTAGCTATGGAGACCCAGTACTTC. It is translated as CASSLVAMETQYF.